The clone carrying this T cell receptor (beta chain) was picked up a small number of times. Antigen unknown. TCRdb fed the 5' RACE reads into MiXCR, producing one record per CDR3 protein. The sample has approximately 150,000 distinct CDR3 sequences; roughly 15% are singletons. Trimming at V came to 0 bases and at J to 2 bases, leaving 4 bases not matched to a gene. This CDR3 region has 15 residues. Germline CDR1 is MGHRA and CDR2 is YSYEKL. This specimen comes from a study of T-cell memory formation after mild COVID-19. Study-level background: Across donors, TCR clusters were largely donor specific.

Study observations and caveats: There was a balanced CD4/CD8 profile in clones contracting day 15 to 85, and later expanders leaned CD4+. Pre-infection memory carried some responding clones, suggesting that cross-reactive memory joined. Contracting CD4+ clones sat mainly in CM and EM; CD8+ in EMRA.

V and J are TRBV4-1 and TRBJ2-7; 7 positions agree with TRBD2. The TCR sequence derives from an adult woman who had mild COVID-19 (a few samples of this study predate the infection). Cell type and time point are not known. What was sequenced was PBMCs or a T cell subset sorted from them (not recorded which). Here the CDR3 DNA reads TGCGCCAGCAGCCAAGAGCGGGAGAGTCCCTACGAGCAGTACTTC. Its translation: CASSQERESPYEQYF.